This is a list of T cell receptor beta chains from one sample in a study of cytomegalovirus exposure and HLA in healthy donors. Some clones are missing from TCRdb's copy, which holds only in-frame ones; the method was immunoSEQ multiplex PCR. There are around 140,000 clones in the sample; roughly four fifths occur only once, and under 2% lies in the top ten. What was sequenced was PBMCs. Every receptor here comes from a female donor in good health and CMV-seropositive. CDR3s include the opening cysteine and the closing phenylalanine or tryptophan. D genes are given only for firm matches. Where a row states a size, it is once, few, many or the class of an expanded clone; other rows omit it.

size | D | J | V | CDR3 | DNA
NA | NA | TRBJ2-7 | TRBV5-6 | CASSRGSYEQYF | TGTGCCAGCAGCCGAGGATCCTACGAGCAGTACTTC
NA | TRBD2 | TRBJ2-1 | TRBV7-6 | CASSFTRPGLAGGVSYNEQFF | TGTGCCAGCAGCTTTACCAGACCGGGACTAGCGGGAGGGGTATCCTACAATGAGCAGTTCTTC
NA | NA | TRBJ1-2 | TRBV28 | CASSFPQGRDNYGYTF | TGTGCCAGCAGTTTTCCGCAGGGGCGAGATAACTATGGCTACACCTTC
NA | TRBD2 | TRBJ2-3 | TRBV7-6 | CASSLGPLAGVADTQYF | TGTGCCAGCAGCTTAGGACCCCTAGCGGGAGTAGCAGATACGCAGTATTTT
NA | TRBD1 | TRBJ2-5 | TRBV5-4 | CASSPGQGVGQETQYF | TGTGCCAGCAGCCCCGGACAGGGGGTTGGGCAAGAGACCCAGTACTTC
NA | NA | TRBJ2-3 | TRBV11-2 | CASSQPDRTDTQYF | TGTGCCAGCAGCCAACCTGACAGAACAGATACGCAGTATTTT
NA | NA | TRBJ2-4 | TRBV5-5 | CASSANSGNIQYF | TGTGCCAGCAGCGCTAATTCTGGAAACATTCAGTACTTC
NA | NA | TRBJ1-2 | TRBV4-1 | CASSQSSGWGYTF | TGCGCCAGCAGCCAATCGTCCGGTTGGGGCTACACCTTC
NA | TRBD2 | TRBJ2-3 | TRBV29-1 | CSVEVREGPDTQYF | TGCAGCGTTGAAGTCCGGGAGGGCCCCGATACGCAGTATTTT
few | NA | TRBJ1-2 | TRBV30 | CAWSRSTAAGYGYTF | TGTGCCTGGAGTAGGAGTACGGCAGCCGGCTATGGCTACACCTTC
few | NA | TRBJ1-2 | TRBV2 | CASSEQAVEPYTF | TGTGCCAGCAGTGAACAGGCCGTTGAGCCTTACACCTTC
NA | NA | TRBJ2-1 | TRBV7-2 | CASSPNLAHSYNEQFF | TGTGCCAGCAGCCCCAACCTAGCGCACTCCTACAATGAGCAGTTCTTC
NA | TRBD1 | TRBJ1-2 | TRBV6-6 | CASRPGQADYGYTF | TGTGCCAGCAGGCCGGGACAGGCGGACTATGGCTACACCTTC
NA | TRBD1 | TRBJ1-2 | TRBV6-5 | CATQGTGGNYGYTF | TGTGCCACACAAGGGACAGGGGGCAACTATGGCTACACCTTC
once | TRBD1 | TRBJ1-5 | TRBV7-2 | CASSFQGALAEPQHF | TGTGCCAGCAGCTTTCAGGGGGCCCTAGCGGAGCCCCAGCATTTT
NA | TRBD2 | TRBJ2-1 | TRBV5-1 | CASIGGGLAGVNEQFF | TGCGCCAGCATCGGGGGCGGGCTAGCGGGAGTTAATGAGCAGTTCTTC
NA | NA | TRBJ2-6 | TRBV6-5 | CASSYSQVSGANVLTF | TGTGCCAGCAGTTACTCCCAGGTATCTGGGGCCAACGTCCTGACTTTC
NA | TRBD2 | TRBJ2-2 | TRBV30 | CAWSDRGGRELFF | TGTGCCTGGAGTGATCGGGGGGGCCGGGAGCTGTTTTTT
NA | TRBD2 | TRBJ2-1 | TRBV9 | CASSASGTSYNEQFF | TGTGCCAGCAGCGCTAGCGGTACCTCCTACAATGAGCAGTTCTTC
NA | TRBD1 | TRBJ2-3 | TRBV5-1 | CASNDGQGSTDTQYF | TGCGCCAGCAACGACGGACAGGGATCCACAGATACGCAGTATTTT
NA | TRBD1 | TRBJ1-6 | TRBV7-9 | CASSVGTAHSPLHF | TGTGCCAGCAGCGTGGGGACAGCACATTCACCCCTCCACTTT
NA | NA | TRBJ2-6 | TRBV9 | CASSVGLISGANVLTF | TGTGCCAGCAGCGTCGGACTGATCTCTGGGGCCAACGTCCTGACTTTC
NA | NA | TRBJ2-1 | TRBV19 | CASSIASGAAAFF | TGTGCCAGTAGTATAGCCAGCGGCGCCGCTGCGTTCTTC
NA | NA | TRBJ2-7 | TRBV6-5 | CASSAARSYEQYF | TGTGCCAGCAGTGCGGCCCGTTCCTACGAGCAGTACTTC
few | TRBD1 | TRBJ1-6 | TRBV11-2 | CASSVTGGGNSPLHF | TGTGCCAGCAGCGTGACAGGGGGCGGTAATTCACCCCTCCACTTT
NA | NA | TRBJ1-4 | TRBV11-2 | CASSPRAATNEKLFF | TGTGCCAGCAGCCCGAGGGCCGCAACTAATGAAAAACTGTTTTTT